The clone carrying this TCR beta chain was counted many times. Its specificity is not known. The source of the sample is a study of T cell repertoires in cytomegalovirus infection. Study overall: Indications came from public TCR beta signatures; they pointed to CMV infection and to a matching HLA type. Study conclusions and caveats: HLA-C-restricted CMV clonotypes gave the most frequent clonotype in two of eight donors. Carriers of CMV plus the relevant HLA were identified by cumulative public TCR beta family frequency.

A single record per CDR3 protein comes from TCRdb applying MiXCR to the reads. The sample contains 560,000 or so distinct CDR3 sequences, 15% to 20% of which appear only once. The germline V gene has CDR1 DFQATT and CDR2 SNEGSKA (reference sequence). V dropped 3 bases and J dropped 2 bases, with 17 bases sitting between them. This CDR3 contains 15 residues. The J gene is TRBJ2-7, the V gene TRBV20-1; perhaps TRBD1 as D (6 bases). Specimen: CD8+ T cells from PBMCs. The clonotype originates from a human donor in good health (CMV status not recorded). Some clones in this sample may be carry-over from other donors' samples. CDR3 amino acids: CSARPWDTAAYEQYF. DNA for the CDR3: TGCAGTGCTAGGCCTTGGGACACCGCGGCCTACGAGCAGTACTTC.